The 27 T cell receptor beta chains below come from one sample, sequenced in a study of monozygotic twins with inflammatory bowel disease. TCRdb re-called the 5' RACE reads and catalogs CDR3 proteins one per entry, DNA excluded. This sample's table has 150,000 to 200,000 distinct CDR3 sequences. The sample comprised blood. These receptors all come from a human donor with ulcerative colitis or Crohn's disease, or a healthy co-twin of an affected twin (not recorded which).

This chain joins TRBV2 and TRBJ2-4. Germline V gene lookup returns CDR1 SNHLY and CDR2 FYNNEI. The CDR3 is 14 amino acids. The CDR3 loop is CATVPSLAKNIQYF.

The chain employs TRBV6-1 and TRBJ2-1. This CDR3 is built from 12 residues. Germline loops: CDR1 MNHNS, CDR2 SASEGT. The CDR3 protein is CASSGSVNEQFF.

The rearrangement uses TRBV7-9 and TRBJ2-1; no DNA is available, so the TRBD1 call from TCRdb remains unchecked. Germline CDR1 SEHNR, CDR2 FQNEAQ (reference sequence). The CDR3 has 16 amino acids. The CDR3 loop reads CASSIAGTGGINEQFF.

This chain joins TRBV28 and TRBJ2-3; TCRdb calls TRBD2, which cannot be checked without DNA. Germline values: CDR1 MDHEN, CDR2 SYDVKM. CDR3 length equals 18 residues. Here the CDR3 reads CASSLVARGSGSPDTQYF.

V is TRBV6-1 and J is TRBJ2-2; TCRdb outputs TRBD2, but without DNA this stays unchecked. The CDR3 has 19 amino acids. Per germline, CDR1 MNHNS and CDR2 SASEGT. CDR3 region: CASSPPSHLAGGHTGELFF.

The chain recombines TRBV11-1 with TRBJ2-1; TCRdb returns TRBD2, unconfirmable since there is no DNA. CDR1 is SGHAT and CDR2 is FQDESV in the germline V gene (reference sequence). This CDR3 comprises 16 residues. The CDR3 region is CASSYGLAGGGNEQFF. The full variable domain, its missing parts supplied by reference TRBV11-1 and TRBJ2-1, is EAEVAQSPRYKITEKSQAVAFWCDPISGHATLYWYRQILGQGPELLVQFQDESVVDDSQLPKDRFSAERLKGVDSTLKIQPAELGDSAMYLCASSYGLAGGGNEQFFGPGTRLTVL.

V usage is TRBV10-3 and J usage is TRBJ2-5. The germline V gene has CDR1 ENHRY and CDR2 SYGVKD. This CDR3 has 16 residues. CDR3 sequence reads: CAISESLVGTQETQYF.

The V gene is TRBV24-1, the J gene TRBJ2-1. The CDR3 totals 15 residues. Germline assignment: CDR1 KGHDR and CDR2 SFDVKD. The CDR3 reads CATSDRRGAYNEQFF.

This chain links TRBV9 with TRBJ2-7; TCRdb names TRBD2, which stays unverified in the absence of DNA. CDR1 and CDR2 from the germline V gene are SGDLS and YYNGEE. The CDR3 contains 14 residues. CDR3 amino acids: CASSVGGGRNEQYF.

The chain is built from TRBV5-1 and TRBJ2-1; the TRBD2 assignment by TCRdb is unverifiable without DNA. The V gene's germline CDR1 is SGHRS and CDR2 YFSETQ. The CDR3 has 17 residues. CDR3 loop: CASSLGGGLAGDGEQFF.

V gene TRBV4-3 combines with J gene TRBJ2-7; TCRdb returns TRBD1, unconfirmable since there is no DNA. CDR1 is LGHNA and CDR2 is YSLEER in the germline V gene. This CDR3 is built from 13 residues. The CDR3 is CASSQGLRGEQYF.

V and J are TRBV25-1 and TRBJ2-7; TCRdb calls TRBD1, which cannot be checked without DNA. The CDR3 contains 13 residues. CDR1 and CDR2 (germline): MGHDK, SYGVNS. The CDR3 reads CATRGDRDYEQYF.

The rearrangement links TRBV7-3 to TRBJ2-2; TCRdb indicates TRBD2, and absent DNA this call remains unverified. The CDR3 sequence is 16 residues long. Germline V CDR1 and CDR2: SGHTA, FQGTGA. The CDR3 region is CASSLRAGGDTGELFF. Based on the CDR3 plus reference TRBV7-3 and TRBJ2-2, the full variable domain is GAGVSQTPSNKVTEKGKYVELRCDPISGHTALYWYRQSLGQGPEFLIYFQGTGAADDSGLPNDRFFAVRPEGSVSTLKIQRTERGDSAVYLCASSLRAGGDTGELFFGEGSRLTVL.

This rearrangement joins TRBV28 to TRBJ2-7; no DNA is available, so the TRBD2 call from TCRdb remains unchecked. The CDR3 is made up of 16 amino acids. Germline-derived CDR1 and CDR2 are MDHEN and SYDVKM. The chain's CDR3 is CASSVWGRQSSYEQYF. The whole variable domain, filled in from reference TRBV28 and TRBJ2-7, reads DVKVTQSSRYLVKRTGEKVFLECVQDMDHENMFWYRQDPGLGLRLIYFSYDVKMKEKGDIPEGYSVSREKKERFSLILESASTNQTSMYLCASSVWGRQSSYEQYFGPGTRLTVT.

This chain uses TRBV20-1 with TRBJ2-7; TCRdb reports TRBD2, a call that lacks DNA to check it against. CDR1 is DFQATT and CDR2 is SNEGSKA in the germline V gene (reference sequence). This CDR3 spans 14 amino acids. The CDR3 sequence: CSARDSALTYEQYF.

V gene TRBV20-1 combines with J gene TRBJ1-1. Germline values: CDR1 DFQATT, CDR2 SNEGSKA (reference sequence). This CDR3 is built from 19 residues. The CDR3: CSARGLPGMDGILNTEAFF.

This chain joins TRBV12-3 or TRBV12-4 and TRBJ2-2. This CDR3 has 12 residues. This CDR3 reads CASSLWTGELFF.

The chain is built from TRBV24-1 and TRBJ2-7. This CDR3 has 16 amino acids. Per germline, CDR1 KGHDR and CDR2 SFDVKD. The CDR3 region is CATSPQPTHNNYEQYF.

The genes are TRBV6-5 and TRBJ2-1. Germline CDR1 and CDR2: MNHEY and SVGAGI. The CDR3 loop spans 13 amino acids. CDR3: CASSYSSVGEQFF.

The rearrangement links TRBV13 to TRBJ2-7; TCRdb picks TRBD1, but there is no DNA to check that call. CDR1 is PRHDT and CDR2 is FYEKMQ in the germline V gene (reference sequence). CDR3 length equals 14 residues. The CDR3 loop is CASSSRDDSYEQYF.

The J gene is TRBJ2-2, the V gene TRBV24-1; as DNA is missing, the TRBD2 call by TCRdb cannot be tested. In germline, CDR1 is KGHDR, CDR2 SFDVKD. CDR3 length: 18 amino acids. CDR3 sequence reads: CATSDPGLAGEYAGELFF.

The V call is TRBV20-1, the J call TRBJ2-7; lacking DNA, the TRBD1 call made by TCRdb goes unchecked. The CDR3 is 14 residues long. Per germline, CDR1 DFQATT and CDR2 SNEGSKA (reference sequence). Here the CDR3 reads CSAQSGTGPYEQYF.

CDR3 loop: CASRGGSGYYEQYF. The J gene is TRBJ2-7, the V gene TRBV6-6; TCRdb selects TRBD1, and the lack of DNA leaves this call unchecked. Germline V gene lookup returns CDR1 MNHNY and CDR2 SVGAGI (reference sequence). The CDR3 totals 14 residues.

The chain links TRBV5-1 to TRBJ1-4. This CDR3 spans 15 amino acids. Germline V gene sequence: CDR1 SGHRS, CDR2 YFSETQ. This CDR3 is CASSLWGGKEEKLFF.

This sequence joins TRBV7-3 and TRBJ1-5; TCRdb calls TRBD1, which cannot be checked without DNA. Germline V gene sequence: CDR1 SGHTA, CDR2 FQGTGA. The CDR3 length is 15 residues. CDR3 sequence: CASSVGQNSNQPQHF.

This chain uses TRBV18 with TRBJ1-4; TCRdb calls TRBD1, which cannot be checked without DNA. Looked up from germline, CDR1 is KGHSH and CDR2 is LQKENI. The CDR3 spans 14 residues. This CDR3 is CTSSIQGEDEKLFF.

The genes are TRBV7-3 and TRBJ2-1; TCRdb's assignment of TRBD2 cannot be checked, as there is no DNA. The CDR3 extends over 13 amino acids. Per the germline V gene, CDR1 is SGHTA and CDR2 is FQGTGA. The CDR3 sequence: CASSLETRDEQFF.